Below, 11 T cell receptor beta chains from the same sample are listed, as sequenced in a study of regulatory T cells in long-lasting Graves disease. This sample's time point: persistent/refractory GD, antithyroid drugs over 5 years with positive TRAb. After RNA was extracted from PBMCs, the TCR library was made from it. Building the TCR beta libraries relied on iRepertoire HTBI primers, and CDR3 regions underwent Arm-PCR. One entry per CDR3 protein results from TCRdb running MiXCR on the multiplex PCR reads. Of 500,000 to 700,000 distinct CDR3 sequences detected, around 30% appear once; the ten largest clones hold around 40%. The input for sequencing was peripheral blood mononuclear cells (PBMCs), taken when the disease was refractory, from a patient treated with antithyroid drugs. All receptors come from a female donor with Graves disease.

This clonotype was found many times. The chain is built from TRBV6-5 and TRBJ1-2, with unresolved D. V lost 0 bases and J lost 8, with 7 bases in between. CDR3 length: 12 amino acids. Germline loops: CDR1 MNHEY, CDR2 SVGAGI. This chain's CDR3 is CASSYSSGGYTF. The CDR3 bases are TGTGCCAGCAGTTACTCCTCGGGAGGCTACACCTTC.

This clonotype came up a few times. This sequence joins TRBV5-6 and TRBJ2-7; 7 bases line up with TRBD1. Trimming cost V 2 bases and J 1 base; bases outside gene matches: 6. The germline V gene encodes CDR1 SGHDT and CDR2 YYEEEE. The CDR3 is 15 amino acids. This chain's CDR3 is CASSFWPGGSYEQYF. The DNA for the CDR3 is TGTGCCAGCAGCTTTTGGCCAGGGGGTTCCTACGAGCAGTACTTC.

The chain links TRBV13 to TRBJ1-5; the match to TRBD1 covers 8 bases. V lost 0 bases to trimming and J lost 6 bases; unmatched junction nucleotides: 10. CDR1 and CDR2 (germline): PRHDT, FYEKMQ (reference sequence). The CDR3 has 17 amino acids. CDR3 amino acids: CASSLGLGAGGLQPQHF. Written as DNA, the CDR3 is TGTGCCAGCAGCTTAGGCCTGGGAGCAGGGGGCCTTCAGCCCCAGCATTTT.

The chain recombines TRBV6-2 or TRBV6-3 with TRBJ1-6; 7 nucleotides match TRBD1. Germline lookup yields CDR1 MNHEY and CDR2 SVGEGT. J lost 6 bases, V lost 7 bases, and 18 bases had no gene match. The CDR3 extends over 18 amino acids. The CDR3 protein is CASTRSLGPGQSNSPLHF. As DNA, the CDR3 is TGTGCCAGCACCAGAAGCTTGGGGCCGGGACAGAGTAATTCACCCCTCCACTTT.

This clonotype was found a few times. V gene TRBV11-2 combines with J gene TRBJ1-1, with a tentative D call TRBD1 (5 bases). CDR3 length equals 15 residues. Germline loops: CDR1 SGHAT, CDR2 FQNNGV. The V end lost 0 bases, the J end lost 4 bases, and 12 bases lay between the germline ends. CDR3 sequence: CASSLEVGVSTEAFF. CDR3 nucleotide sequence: TGTGCCAGCAGCTTAGAGGTAGGGGTGAGCACTGAAGCTTTCTTT.

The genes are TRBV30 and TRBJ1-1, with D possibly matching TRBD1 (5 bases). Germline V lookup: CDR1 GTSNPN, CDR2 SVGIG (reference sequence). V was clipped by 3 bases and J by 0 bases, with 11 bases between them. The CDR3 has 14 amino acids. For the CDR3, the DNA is TGTGCCTGGAGCATTGGGGCGATGAACACTGAAGCTTTCTTT. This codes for CAWSIGAMNTEAFF.

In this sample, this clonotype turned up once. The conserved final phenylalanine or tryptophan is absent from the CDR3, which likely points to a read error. CDR3 DNA sequence: TGTGCCAGCCACCCCCCGCGGGGAGCGGAGCGGGAGGTCTTCTACGAGCAGTACTCC. This encodes CASHPPRGAEREVFYEQYS. The chain joins TRBV9 to TRBJ2-7; 9 positions match TRBD2. This CDR3 spans 19 amino acids. From germline, CDR1 is SGDLS and CDR2 YYNGEE. V shed 7 bases and J 3 bases; nucleotides not matched to a gene: 23.

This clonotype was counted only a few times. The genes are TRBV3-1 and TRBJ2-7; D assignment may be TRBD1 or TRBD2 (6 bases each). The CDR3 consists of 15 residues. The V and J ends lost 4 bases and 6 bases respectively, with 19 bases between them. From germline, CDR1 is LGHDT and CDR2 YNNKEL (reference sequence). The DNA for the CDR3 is TGTGCCAGCAGCCGAAGGGGGGATCTGCTACCCGAGCAGTACTTC. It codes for CASSRRGDLLPEQYF.

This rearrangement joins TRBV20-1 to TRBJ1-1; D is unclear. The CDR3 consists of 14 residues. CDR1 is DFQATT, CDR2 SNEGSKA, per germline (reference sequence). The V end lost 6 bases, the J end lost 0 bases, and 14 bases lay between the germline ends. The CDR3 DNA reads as TGCAGTGCCCCCCGGGGAGTCATGAACACTGAAGCTTTCTTT. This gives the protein CSAPRGVMNTEAFF.

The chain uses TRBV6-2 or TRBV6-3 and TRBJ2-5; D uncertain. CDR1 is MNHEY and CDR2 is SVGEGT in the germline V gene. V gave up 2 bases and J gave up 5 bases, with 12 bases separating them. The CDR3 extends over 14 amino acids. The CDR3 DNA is TGTGCCAGCAGTTACCCTACTGCCTATGAGACCCAGTACTTC. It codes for CASSYPTAYETQYF.

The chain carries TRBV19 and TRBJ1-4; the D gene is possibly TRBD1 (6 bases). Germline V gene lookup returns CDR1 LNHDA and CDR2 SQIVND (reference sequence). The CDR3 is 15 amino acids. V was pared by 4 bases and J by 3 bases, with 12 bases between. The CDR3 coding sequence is TGTGCCAGTAGTAGAACCGGGACATCTAATGAAAAACTGTTTTTT. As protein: CASSRTGTSNEKLFF.